The 29 T cell receptor beta chains below were found in one sample sequenced in a study of cytotoxic CD8 clonotypes in ibrutinib-treated CLL (dated by TCRdb to the early 2020s). Library construction relied on the immunoSEQ multiplex PCR assay. TCRdb re-hosts the immuneACCESS table, in-frame sequences only. Its copies lack some clones; in the studies checked, an unresolved V gene accounts for under half of them, and the cause for the rest is not known. The sample includes fewer than 35,000 clones, with less than 75% observed a single time. The ten largest clones capture approximately 5% of the sample. The source material was PBMCs, sampled before ibrutinib treatment. Receptor source: a human donor with chronic lymphocytic leukemia.

The chain links TRBV2 to TRBJ1-5, with 10 bases lining up with TRBD1. V shed 4 bases, J shed 7 bases, and the junction held 10 bases outside the gene matches. Germline V gene sequence: CDR1 SNHLY, CDR2 FYNNEI. The CDR3 totals 16 residues. CDR3 in amino acids: CASSAEPGQGNQPQHF. CDR3 coding DNA: TGTGCCAGCAGTGCAGAACCGGGACAGGGGAACCAGCCCCAGCATTTT.

This clone is labeled as medium-sized. The chain carries TRBV2 and TRBJ2-7; TRBD1 is a possible D gene (5 bases). V lost 7 bases and J 0 bases, leaving 13 bases between the germline ends. The CDR3 has 14 amino acids. Germline CDR1 is SNHLY and CDR2 is FYNNEI. CDR3 in DNA: TGTGCCAGCAAAACGGACACGTCCTCCTACGAGCAGTACTTC. As protein: CASKTDTSSYEQYF. The full variable domain, in which reference TRBV2 and TRBJ2-7 provide the parts outside the CDR3, is EPEVTQTPSHQVTQMGQEVILRCVPISNHLYFYWYRQILGQKVEFLVSFYNNEISEKSEIFDDQFSVERPDGSNFTLKIRSTKLEDSAMYFCASKTDTSSYEQYFGPGTRLTVT.

There are a few counts of this clone. The V gene is TRBV5-1, the J gene TRBJ1-1; no clear D gene. Trimming cost V 0 bases and J 3 bases, with 12 bases left between them. Looked up from germline, CDR1 is SGHRS and CDR2 is YFSETQ. This CDR3 has 15 amino acids. CDR3 DNA sequence: TGCGCCAGCAGCTTGGCCCGGGTCGGGGACACTGAAGCTTTCTTT. Protein: CASSLARVGDTEAFF.

This clone was seen more than once but under ten times. The chain uses TRBV7-3 and TRBJ2-1; TRBD2 matches at 10 bases. V trimming: 0 bases; J trimming: 5 bases; junction bases outside the gene matches: 1. Germline V lookup: CDR1 SGHTA, CDR2 FQGTGA. The CDR3 loop spans 15 amino acids. The CDR3 DNA reads as TGTGCCAGCAGCTTAACACTAGCGGGGCACAATGAGCAGTTCTTC. Its protein product is CASSLTLAGHNEQFF.

This rearrangement joins TRBV20-1 to TRBJ1-2; D uncertain. From germline, CDR1 is DFQATT and CDR2 SNEGSKA (reference sequence). The CDR3 runs 10 residues. CDR3 amino acids: CRVPTYGYTF. The CDR3 DNA reads as TGCAGGGTTCCCACATATGGCTACACCTTC.

Judged by abundance, this clone is medium-sized (0.01 to 0.1%). V is TRBV10-3 and J is TRBJ1-2; D may be TRBD1 (6 bases). With 11 bases removed from V and 0 bases from J, the gap between germline ends came to 16 bases. The germline CDR1 and CDR2 sequences are ENHRY and SYGVKD. The CDR3 is 14 amino acids. In DNA form, the CDR3 reads TGTGCCGTGAGGGAGGGGGTTGCTAACTATGGCTACACCTTC. Translating it yields CAVREGVANYGYTF.

This clone occurred once. The CDR3 protein is CASSLTPTGAVDGYTF. CDR3 DNA sequence: TGTGCCAGCAGCTTGACCCCGACAGGGGCGGTGGATGGCTACACCTTC. The chain carries TRBV7-8 and TRBJ1-2, with 8 nucleotides matching TRBD1. Germline V gene data show CDR1 as SGHVS and CDR2 as FQNEAQ. After removal of 3 bases from V and 6 bases from J, the junction contained 12 bases not matched to a gene. The CDR3 spans 16 residues.

In this sample, this clone turned up once. The chain links TRBV11-2 to TRBJ2-7; TRBD1 agrees at 12 bases. This CDR3 is built from 13 residues. CDR1 and CDR2 (germline): SGHAT, FQNNGV. Unmatched junction bases numbered 1, after V lost 3 bases and J lost 7 bases. The DNA for the CDR3 is TGTGCCAGCAGCTTGGGACAGGGGGCGGAGCAGTACTTC. This encodes CASSLGQGAEQYF.

The chain uses TRBV29-1 and TRBJ1-5; D is perhaps TRBD1 (5 bases). V lost 4 bases and J lost 0, with 10 bases in between. Germline V CDR1 and CDR2: SQVTM, ANQGSEA. The CDR3 spans 14 residues. The CDR3 nucleotides are TGCAGCGTTGGGGGCAGAACTAGCAATCAGCCCCAGCATTTT. Its translation: CSVGGRTSNQPQHF.

The V and J genes are TRBV9 and TRBJ2-7; TRBD1 agrees at 9 bases. The V segment lost 5 bases and the J segment 4 bases; nucleotides outside the gene matches: 10. There are 15 residues in the CDR3. Germline values: CDR1 SGDLS, CDR2 YYNGEE. CDR3 sequence reads: CASSRVPGQGYEQYF. The DNA for the CDR3 is TGTGCCAGCAGTCGAGTTCCGGGACAGGGTTACGAGCAGTACTTC.

This clone was observed a single time. The gene calls are TRBV15 and TRBJ2-5; D unresolved. Per the germline V gene, CDR1 is LNHNV and CDR2 is YYDKDF (reference sequence). Trimming took 1 base from V and 4 from J, leaving 16 bases between them. The CDR3 contains 16 residues. CDR3 bases: TGTGCCACCAGCAGAGCACCCAGGAGTTTGAGAGAGACCCAGTACTTC. This sequence encodes CATSRAPRSLRETQYF. Full variable domain (remainder filled in from reference TRBV15 and TRBJ2-5): DAMVIQNPRYQVTQFGKPVTLSCSQTLNHNVMYWYQQKSSQAPKLLFHYYDKDFNNEADTPDNFQSRRPNTSFCFLDIRSPGLGDTAMYLCATSRAPRSLRETQYFGPGTRLLVL.

This clone has just a few counts. The chain couples TRBV6-5 to TRBJ1-1; maybe TRBD1 (5 bases). The ends were cut back, 6 bases at V and 1 base at J, with 15 bases in the middle. The V gene's germline CDR1 is MNHEY and CDR2 SVGAGI. The CDR3 runs to 15 residues. The CDR3 nucleotides are TGTGCCAGCAGACACCCTTGGGGGGAGAACACTGAAGCTTTCTTT. Residues: CASRHPWGENTEAFF.

V and J are TRBV19 and TRBJ1-2, with D perhaps matching TRBD1 (5 bases). CDR1 LNHDA and CDR2 SQIVND come from the germline V gene (reference sequence). CDR3 length equals 14 residues. The V end lost 2 bases, the J end lost 3 bases, and 10 bases lay between the germline ends. CDR3 in DNA: TGTGCCAGTAGTATATTTTGGGGGGACTATGGCTACACCTTC. Encoded protein: CASSIFWGDYGYTF.

This chain links TRBV2 with TRBJ2-1, with 8 bases identical to TRBD2. The CDR3 length is 14 residues. The V gene end was trimmed by 7 bases and the J gene end by 6 bases; junction bases not matched to a gene: 8. The germline V gene has CDR1 SNHLY and CDR2 FYNNEI. CDR3 protein: CASNRLASSNEQFF. CDR3 DNA sequence: TGTGCCAGCAATAGACTAGCGAGCTCCAATGAGCAGTTCTTC.

This sequence joins TRBV10-1 and TRBJ2-7, with D maybe TRBD1 (5 bases). Germline V gene data show CDR1 as WNHNN and CDR2 as SYGVQD (reference sequence). V was clipped by 9 bases and J by 3 bases, with 6 bases between them. This CDR3 contains 10 residues. The chain's CDR3 is CARGDYEQYF. For the CDR3, the DNA is TGCGCCAGAGGGGACTACGAGCAGTACTTC.

Concerning this clone itself: Its ends do not fully match the called genes, so a read error is possible. The chain uses TRBV7-9 and TRBJ2-5; 7 positions agree with TRBD2. The CDR3 runs to 16 residues. Per germline, CDR1 SEHNR and CDR2 FQNEAQ (reference sequence). CDR3 DNA: TGCGCCAGCAGCCCCGAGGAAGGCGGGGGAAGCGAGACCCAGTACTTC. It yields the protein CASSPEEGGGSETQYF.

V and J are TRBV7-2 and TRBJ1-2, with D perhaps TRBD1 (5 bases). CDR3 length: 15 residues. Germline V gives CDR1 SGHTA, CDR2 FQGNSA. V lost 2 bases and J 3 bases, leaving 13 bases between the germline ends. CDR3 bases: TGTGCCAGCAGCTTAACGCCAGGGCGGCACTATGGCTACACCTTC. Protein sequence: CASSLTPGRHYGYTF.

This clone was found once. V and J are TRBV9 and TRBJ1-5; D gene unclear. Trimming left V 0 bases short and J 2 bases short, with 0 bases between. The CDR3 contains 12 residues. Per germline, CDR1 SGDLS and CDR2 YYNGEE. CDR3 sequence (DNA): TGTGCCAGCAGCGTAGGCAATCAGCCCCAGCATTTT. Translating it yields CASSVGNQPQHF.

The chain employs TRBV6-4 and TRBJ2-2, with 9 bases matching TRBD1. The CDR3 spans 16 residues. V lost 5 bases to trimming and J lost 1 base; unmatched junction nucleotides: 5. From germline, CDR1 is MRHNA and CDR2 SNTAGT. CDR3 DNA: TGTGCCAGCAGTCGTACAGGGGGCGTGAACACCGGGGAGCTGTTTTTT. Protein: CASSRTGGVNTGELFF.

This clone was picked up a small number of times. V is TRBV15 and J is TRBJ2-5; D possibly corresponds to TRBD2 (5 bases). The CDR3 sequence is 16 residues long. Between the trimmed V and J ends, which lost 0 bases and 3 bases, there was a span of 14 bases. Germline assignment: CDR1 LNHNV and CDR2 YYDKDF (reference sequence). CDR3 sequence reads: CATSRDLWTPKETQYF. CDR3 sequence (DNA): TGTGCCACCAGCAGAGATCTCTGGACTCCCAAAGAGACCCAGTACTTC.

The J gene is TRBJ1-1, the V gene TRBV5-1; a weak D match, TRBD1 (5 bases). The V and J ends lost 1 base and 3 bases respectively, with 10 bases between them. CDR1 is SGHRS and CDR2 is YFSETQ in the germline V gene. The CDR3 length is 14 residues. The CDR3, as DNA: TGCGCCAGCAGCTTGCTCTCAGGGTACACTGAAGCTTTCTTT. It translates to CASSLLSGYTEAFF.

The genes are TRBV28 and TRBJ1-3; 7 positions agree with TRBD1. Looked up from germline, CDR1 is MDHEN and CDR2 is SYDVKM. CDR3 length: 16 amino acids. Trimming at V came to 6 bases and at J to 0 bases, leaving 8 bases not matched to a gene. The CDR3 sequence is CASSDRAFSSGNTIYF. The CDR3 nucleotides are TGTGCCAGCAGCGACAGGGCTTTTTCCTCTGGAAACACCATATATTTT.

The genes are TRBV7-2 and TRBJ1-5; D is uncertain. V gave up 2 bases and J gave up 3 bases, with 14 bases separating them. CDR1 is SGHTA, CDR2 FQGNSA, per germline. The CDR3 has 16 residues. The DNA of the CDR3 is TGTGCCAGCAGCTTAAATTTCCGTCAAACCAATCAGCCCCAGCATTTT. Translating gives CASSLNFRQTNQPQHF.

The chain recombines TRBV7-3 with TRBJ2-2; D remains ambiguous. CDR1 is SGHTA, CDR2 FQGTGA, per germline. The CDR3 loop spans 13 amino acids. Trimming left V 5 bases short and J 7 bases short, with 11 bases between. The CDR3 spells CASSPRSFGELFF. DNA for the CDR3: TGTGCCAGCAGCCCCAGGTCGTTCGGGGAGCTGTTTTTT.

This clone was seen a handful of times. The rearrangement links TRBV9 to TRBJ2-1, with TRBD2 identical over 8 bases. The CDR3 covers 16 residues. J lost 7 bases, V lost 4 bases, and 13 bases had no gene match. CDR1 SGDLS and CDR2 YYNGEE come from the germline V gene. The CDR3 region is CASSPQAGLGGNEQFF. CDR3 nucleotide sequence: TGTGCCAGCAGCCCGCAAGCGGGACTAGGGGGAAATGAGCAGTTCTTC.

The J gene is TRBJ1-2, the V gene TRBV19; tentatively, D is TRBD1 (5 bases). The CDR3 covers 15 residues. From germline, CDR1 is LNHDA and CDR2 SQIVND (reference sequence). V dropped 4 bases and J dropped 4 bases, with 16 bases sitting between them. In DNA form, the CDR3 reads TGTGCCAGTAGTACATACGCGGGACCCGCCTATGGCTACACCTTC. Residues: CASSTYAGPAYGYTF.

The gene calls are TRBV19 and TRBJ1-1; 7 bases agree with TRBD1. Germline V gene data show CDR1 as LNHDA and CDR2 as SQIVND (reference sequence). V shed 5 bases, J shed 4 bases, and the junction held 10 bases outside the gene matches. This CDR3 has 15 residues. The CDR3, as DNA: TGTGCCAGTAGTCCGCAGGGGGTCGGCGGCACTGAAGCTTTCTTT. Protein sequence: CASSPQGVGGTEAFF.

The chain employs TRBV11-2 and TRBJ2-2, with D possibly being TRBD1 or TRBD2 (6 bases each). V was shortened by 5 bases and J by 6 bases, with 13 bases between the two germline ends. Germline V gives CDR1 SGHAT, CDR2 FQNNGV. CDR3 length: 14 residues. The CDR3 nucleotides are TGTGCCAGCAGCACGGGGGCTGCGGCCGGGGAGCTGTTTTTT. The encoded protein is CASSTGAAAGELFF.

CDR3 protein: CASSLSLAGGNEQFF. The CDR3 region has the DNA TGCGCCAGCAGCTTGAGTCTAGCGGGAGGCAATGAGCAGTTCTTC. The chain combines TRBV5-1 with TRBJ2-1; 11 bases align to TRBD2. V trimming: 1 base; J trimming: 6 bases; junction bases outside the gene matches: 3. There are 15 residues in the CDR3. Germline CDR1 and CDR2: SGHRS and YFSETQ.